These T cell receptor beta chains were read from a single sample in a study of blood T cell repertoires in COVID-19. Assay used: immunoSEQ multiplex PCR; TCRdb lists only in-frame clones, some missing. The sample has roughly 170,000 clones; about 83% are singletons. Sample: peripheral blood. All receptors come from a woman aged 70 to 79 with COVID-19, enrolled during active disease. Each CDR3 is given with its conserved first and last residue. D genes are given only for firm matches. Not every row has a clone size; where given, it reads once, few, many or a size class.

clone_size: NA
j_call: TRBJ2-2
v_call: TRBV19
d_call: NA
cdr3_nt: TGTGCCAGTAGTAGGTCGAGGGGGACCGGGGAGCTGTTTTTT
cdr3_aa: CASSRSRGTGELFF

clone_size: NA
j_call: TRBJ1-1
v_call: TRBV6-5
d_call: TRBD1
cdr3_nt: TGTGCCAGCAGCTCGACAGGGGTCGAGGGGACTGAAGCTTTCTTT
cdr3_aa: CASSSTGVEGTEAFF

clone_size: NA
j_call: TRBJ2-7
v_call: TRBV28
d_call: NA
cdr3_nt: TGTGCCAGCACCCCGGACAGACACTACGAGCAGTACTTC
cdr3_aa: CASTPDRHYEQYF

clone_size: once
j_call: TRBJ1-1
v_call: TRBV6-1
d_call: NA
cdr3_nt: TGTGCCAGCAGTGAGGACACCCGGGGGGTATGGACTGAAGCTTTCTTT
cdr3_aa: CASSEDTRGVWTEAFF

clone_size: NA
j_call: TRBJ2-2
v_call: TRBV23-1
d_call: TRBD2
cdr3_nt: TGCGCCAGCAGTCAAATTGGGCTAGCGGGGACGAACACCGGGGAGCTGTTTTTT
cdr3_aa: CASSQIGLAGTNTGELFF

clone_size: NA
j_call: TRBJ1-5
v_call: TRBV2
d_call: NA
cdr3_nt: TGTGCCAGCGGAGGACAGAACAATCAGCCCCAGCATTTT
cdr3_aa: CASGGQNNQPQHF

clone_size: NA
j_call: TRBJ2-5
v_call: TRBV6-5
d_call: TRBD2
cdr3_nt: TGTGCCAGCAGCAGACTAGCGGAGGGGCAAGAGACCCAGTACTTC
cdr3_aa: CASSRLAEGQETQYF

clone_size: NA
j_call: TRBJ1-2
v_call: TRBV4-1
d_call: TRBD1
cdr3_nt: TGCGCCAGCAGCTTAAGACAGGGAGGAACTGGCTACACCTTC
cdr3_aa: CASSLRQGGTGYTF

clone_size: NA
j_call: TRBJ2-7
v_call: TRBV10-3
d_call: TRBD2
cdr3_nt: TGTGCCATCAGTGAGTCGGGACTAAACTACGAGCAGTACTTC
cdr3_aa: CAISESGLNYEQYF

clone_size: NA
j_call: TRBJ2-3
v_call: TRBV11-3
d_call: TRBD1
cdr3_nt: TGTGCCAGCAGCCAACAGGGGCGCAGCACAGATACGCAGTATTTT
cdr3_aa: CASSQQGRSTDTQYF

clone_size: NA
j_call: TRBJ1-2
v_call: TRBV11-2
d_call: NA
cdr3_nt: TGTGCCAGCAGCTTCCCCAGGGCCAGGCCCAACGGCTACACCTTC
cdr3_aa: CASSFPRARPNGYTF

clone_size: NA
j_call: TRBJ1-1
v_call: TRBV4-3
d_call: TRBD1
cdr3_nt: TGCGCCAGCAGCCAAGGGACAGGGCCGAACACTGAAGCTTTCTTT
cdr3_aa: CASSQGTGPNTEAFF

clone_size: NA
j_call: TRBJ2-7
v_call: TRBV29-1
d_call: TRBD1
cdr3_nt: TGCAGCGTAAGACAGGGGCCTGAGTACGAGCAGTACTTC
cdr3_aa: CSVRQGPEYEQYF

clone_size: NA
j_call: TRBJ2-1
v_call: TRBV5-1
d_call: TRBD2
cdr3_nt: TGCGCCAGCAGCTTGGTACCGGGACTAGCGGTTTACAATGAGCAGTTCTTC
cdr3_aa: CASSLVPGLAVYNEQFF

clone_size: NA
j_call: TRBJ2-7
v_call: TRBV12-3/TRBV12-4
d_call: TRBD1
cdr3_nt: TGTGCCAGCAGTCAGACAGGGGACGAGCAGTACTTC
cdr3_aa: CASSQTGDEQYF

clone_size: NA
j_call: TRBJ2-2
v_call: TRBV27
d_call: NA
cdr3_nt: TGTGCCAGCAGGGACAGTAACACCGGGGAGCTGTTTTTT
cdr3_aa: CASRDSNTGELFF

clone_size: once
j_call: TRBJ2-3
v_call: TRBV7-2
d_call: NA
cdr3_nt: TGTGCCAGCAGCTTAGGATCGGGGTTCCCAGATACGCAGTATTTT
cdr3_aa: CASSLGSGFPDTQYF

clone_size: once
j_call: TRBJ2-7
v_call: TRBV4-1
d_call: NA
cdr3_nt: TGCGCCAGCAGCCAAGATCACAGGGTTAGCAACGAGCAGTACTTC
cdr3_aa: CASSQDHRVSNEQYF

clone_size: NA
j_call: TRBJ1-6
v_call: TRBV5-6
d_call: NA
cdr3_nt: TGTGCCAGCAGCTTAACTGGTAGCTTTTTTACTAATTCACCCCTCCACTTT
cdr3_aa: CASSLTGSFFTNSPLHF

clone_size: NA
j_call: TRBJ2-3
v_call: TRBV6-5
d_call: TRBD1
cdr3_nt: TGTGCCAGCAGGTCCGGGACAGACACAGATACGCAGTATTTT
cdr3_aa: CASRSGTDTDTQYF